The 15 T cell receptor beta chains presented below share a single source sample, sequenced in a study of blood T cells in healthy people across ages. With a J-beta primer mix and a sample-barcoded 5' primer, a second PCR ran roughly 6 to 11 cycles. TCRdb fed the 5' RACE reads into MiXCR, producing one record per CDR3 protein. The table records some 1,500,000 distinct CDR3 sequences, approximately 43% of them present only once. Sequencing used blood. These receptors were obtained from a woman aged 18 to 35 in good health.

The V call is TRBV2, the J call TRBJ2-1, with unresolved D. The CDR3 loop spans 12 amino acids. Germline lookup yields CDR1 SNHLY and CDR2 FYNNEI. V was pared by 7 bases and J by 7 bases, with 11 bases between. This CDR3 is CASKNLGNEQFF. The DNA for the CDR3 is TGTGCCAGCAAGAATCTGGGGAATGAGCAGTTCTTC.

V usage is TRBV20-1 and J usage is TRBJ2-7, with 10 bases aligning to TRBD2. Per germline, CDR1 DFQATT and CDR2 SNEGSKA (reference sequence). The CDR3 is made up of 18 amino acids. The junction had 13 bases not matched to a gene; V was cut back by 0 bases and J by 2 bases. The DNA for the CDR3 is TGCAGTGCTAGAGATACACGGCTAGCGGGAGCCTTTGCCTACGAGCAGTACTTC. As protein: CSARDTRLAGAFAYEQYF.

V and J are TRBV4-1 and TRBJ1-4; TRBD1 aligns across 8 bases. There are 18 residues in the CDR3. The germline CDR1 and CDR2 sequences are MGHRA and YSYEKL. The ends lost 1 base at V and 3 bases at J; junction bases unmatched: 10. DNA for the CDR3: TGCGCCAGCAGCCAAGGACAGGGGCGTAATTTGGCTAATGAAAAACTGTTTTTT. Its translation: CASSQGQGRNLANEKLFF.

The rearrangement joins TRBV7-2 to TRBJ2-3; weak D call: TRBD2 (5 bases). V gave up 3 bases and J gave up 5 bases, with 12 bases separating them. CDR3 length equals 14 residues. Germline CDR1 and CDR2: SGHTA and FQGNSA. CDR3 sequence reads: CASSFRAALDTQYF. CDR3 DNA: TGTGCCAGCAGCTTTAGAGCGGCCCTAGATACGCAGTATTTT.

The V call is TRBV12-3 or TRBV12-4, the J call TRBJ2-1; D is perhaps TRBD2 (5 bases). The germline V and J ends were trimmed by 6 bases and 13 bases, with 16 bases remaining between them. This CDR3 contains 12 residues. CDR3 DNA sequence: TGTGCCAGCAGCACGGAGGTAGAGACCCAGTTCTTC. Protein: CASSTEVETQFF.

V is TRBV6-6 and J is TRBJ2-7; D is unresolved. Between the trimmed V and J ends, which lost 9 bases and 6 bases, there was a span of 9 bases. There are 10 residues in the CDR3. From germline, CDR1 is MNHNY and CDR2 SVGAGI (reference sequence). The CDR3 DNA reads TGTGCCAGGCCGCGAAGCGAGCAGTACTTC. Translation: CARPRSEQYF.

The genes are TRBV6-6 and TRBJ1-1; D possibly corresponds to TRBD1 (5 bases). The CDR3 is 13 residues long. The germline V and J ends were trimmed by 0 bases and 6 bases, with 8 bases remaining between them. The germline V gene encodes CDR1 MNHNY and CDR2 SVGAGI (reference sequence). The CDR3 is CASSYSGGPEAFF. Written as DNA, the CDR3 is TGTGCCAGCAGTTACTCGGGGGGACCTGAAGCTTTCTTT.

This clonotype was seen a handful of times. This chain links TRBV30 with TRBJ1-1; no clear D. The CDR3 loop spans 13 amino acids. Trimming shortened V by 2 bases and J by 0 bases, and 7 bases separated the two germline ends. The germline gives CDR1 GTSNPN, CDR2 SVGIG (reference sequence). In DNA form, the CDR3 reads TGTGCCTGGAGTCTGAAAATGAACACTGAAGCTTTCTTT. Translating it yields CAWSLKMNTEAFF.

V gene TRBV7-9 combines with J gene TRBJ2-1, with no clear D. With 1 base removed from V and 2 bases from J, the gap between germline ends came to 6 bases. CDR1 is SEHNR, CDR2 FQNEAQ, per germline (reference sequence). The CDR3 loop spans 14 amino acids. Written as DNA, the CDR3 is TGTGCCAGCAGCTTAGATGCACCCTACAATGAGCAGTTCTTC. Its protein product is CASSLDAPYNEQFF.

This chain links TRBV20-1 with TRBJ2-1; a weak D match, TRBD1 (6 bases). Germline CDR1 and CDR2: DFQATT and SNEGSKA (reference sequence). The CDR3 sequence is 14 residues long. The ends were cut back, 5 bases at V and 3 bases at J, with 14 bases in the middle. The CDR3: CSAGTTGFYNEQFF. CDR3 nucleotides: TGCAGTGCTGGTACGACAGGTTTCTACAATGAGCAGTTCTTC.

This clonotype has more than one count but fewer than ten. The genes are TRBV6-1 and TRBJ2-1, with 11 bases aligning to TRBD2. Germline loops: CDR1 MNHNS, CDR2 SASEGT. J gave up 3 bases and V 6 bases, and 13 bases lay outside the gene matches. The CDR3 length is 18 residues. The CDR3: CASRPGLAAPSFYNEQFF. The CDR3 region has the DNA TGTGCCAGCAGACCGGGACTAGCGGCTCCTAGCTTCTACAATGAGCAGTTCTTC.

In this sample, this clonotype turned up a few times. V usage is TRBV20-1 and J usage is TRBJ2-7, with D possibly TRBD1 on 5 matching bases. The CDR3 runs to 13 residues. Germline V gives CDR1 DFQATT, CDR2 SNEGSKA (reference sequence). V lost 0 bases, J lost 3 bases, and 9 bases lay in between. CDR3 in amino acids: CSARDPRDYEQYF. CDR3 nucleotide sequence: TGCAGTGCTAGAGATCCCAGGGACTACGAGCAGTACTTC.

The rearrangement joins TRBV4-3 to TRBJ1-2; D is uncertain. The CDR3 has 14 residues. Germline CDR1 reads LGHNA; CDR2 reads YSLEER. V shed 4 bases and J shed 10 bases, with 19 bases lying between them. The CDR3 loop is CASSPQDRLVAYTF. In nucleotides, the CDR3 is TGCGCCAGCAGCCCACAAGATCGGCTTGTTGCCTACACCTTC.

J is TRBJ2-5 and V is TRBV2, with D maybe TRBD1 (5 bases). V lost 10 bases, J lost 0 bases, and 9 bases lay in between. This CDR3 contains 12 residues. Germline V gives CDR1 SNHLY, CDR2 FYNNEI. The chain's CDR3 is CATLDNQETQYF. The CDR3 DNA follows: TGTGCCACCCTGGACAACCAAGAGACCCAGTACTTC.

Comments on this clonotype: A read error is possible here, since a much larger clone lies one base away. The genes are TRBV7-2 and TRBJ2-1, with 9 bases aligning to TRBD2. CDR3 length: 15 amino acids. Germline V gene lookup returns CDR1 SGHTA and CDR2 FQGNSA. Trimming took 6 bases from V and 13 from J; bases not matched to a gene: 16. The CDR3 DNA reads as TGTGCCAGCAGTCCGCTAGCGGGGTTTTATGAGACCCAGTTCTTC. Residues: CASSPLAGFYETQFF.